This T cell receptor (beta chain) was profiled in a study of blood T cell repertoires in COVID-19. The wider study: Sites across the United States, Italy and Spain contributed samples from acute and convalescent COVID-19. The cDNA or gDNA used as material had been derived from T cells, B-cell-depleted T cells, or PBMCs.

The germline gives CDR1 SGHKS, CDR2 YYEKEE (reference sequence). V was shortened by 6 bases and J by 6 bases, with 18 bases between the two germline ends. This CDR3 is 14 amino acids long. Per the original methods: It was from reference gene primer amplification that nucleated cell counts were estimated. TCRdb keeps only in-frame clones here, not all; method: immunoSEQ multiplex PCR. Clonal size and the V and J genes are those of that table, whereas D and trimming came from the DNA. Counted here are fewer than 200,000 clones, under 90% occurring once; the ten biggest clones make up roughly 7.1%. This TCR derives from a human donor in a cohort sampled during active COVID-19. This rearrangement joins TRBV5-5 to TRBJ1-2; the D gene is possibly TRBD1 (5 bases). The sequencing sample was made of peripheral blood. CDR3 coding DNA: TGTGCCAGCACCTCGGCGGGGCAGGGTGATGGCTACACCTTC. Translation: CASTSAGQGDGYTF.